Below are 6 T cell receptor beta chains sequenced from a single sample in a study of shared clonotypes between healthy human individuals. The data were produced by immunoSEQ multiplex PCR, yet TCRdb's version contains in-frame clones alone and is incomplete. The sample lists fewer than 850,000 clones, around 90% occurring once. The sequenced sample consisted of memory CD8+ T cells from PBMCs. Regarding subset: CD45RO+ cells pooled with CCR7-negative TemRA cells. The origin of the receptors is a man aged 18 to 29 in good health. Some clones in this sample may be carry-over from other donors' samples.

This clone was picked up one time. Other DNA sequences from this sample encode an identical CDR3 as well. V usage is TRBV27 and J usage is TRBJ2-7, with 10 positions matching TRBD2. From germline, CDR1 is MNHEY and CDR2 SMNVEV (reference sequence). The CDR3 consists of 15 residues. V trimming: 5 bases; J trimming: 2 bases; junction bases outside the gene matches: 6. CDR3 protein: CASSTLAGAPYEQYF. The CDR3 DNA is TGTGCCAGCAGTACCCTAGCGGGAGCCCCCTACGAGCAGTACTTC.

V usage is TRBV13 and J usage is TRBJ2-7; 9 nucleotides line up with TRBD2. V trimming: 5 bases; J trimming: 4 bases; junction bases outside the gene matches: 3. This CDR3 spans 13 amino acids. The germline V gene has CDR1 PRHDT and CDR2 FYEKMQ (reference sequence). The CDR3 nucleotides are TGTGCCAGCAGCGGCGGGGGGGGTTACGAGCAGTACTTC. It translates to CASSGGGGYEQYF.

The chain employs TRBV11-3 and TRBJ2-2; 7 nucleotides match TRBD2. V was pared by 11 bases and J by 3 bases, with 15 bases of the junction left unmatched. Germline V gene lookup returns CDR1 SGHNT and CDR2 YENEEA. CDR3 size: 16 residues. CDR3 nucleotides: TGTGCCGGGGAGGGGTTGCGGGTTCACGACACCGGGGAGCTGTTTTTT. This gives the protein CAGEGLRVHDTGELFF.

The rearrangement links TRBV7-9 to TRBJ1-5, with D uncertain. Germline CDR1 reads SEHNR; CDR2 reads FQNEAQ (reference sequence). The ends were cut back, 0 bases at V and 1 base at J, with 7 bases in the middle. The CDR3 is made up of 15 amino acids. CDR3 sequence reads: CASSLAGRSNQPQHF. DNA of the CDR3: TGTGCCAGCAGCTTAGCCGGACGGAGCAATCAGCCCCAGCATTTT.

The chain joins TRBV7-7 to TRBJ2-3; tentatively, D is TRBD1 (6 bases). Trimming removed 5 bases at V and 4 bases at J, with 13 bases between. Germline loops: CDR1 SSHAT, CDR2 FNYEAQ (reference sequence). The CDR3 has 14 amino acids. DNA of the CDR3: TGTGCCAGCAGCCCAGGGGCTAGAGCAGATACGCAGTATTTT. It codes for CASSPGARADTQYF. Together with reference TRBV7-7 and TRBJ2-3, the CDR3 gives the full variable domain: GAGVSQSPRYKVTKRGQDVTLRCDPISSHATLYWYQQALGQGPEFLTYFNYEAQPDKSGLPSDRFSAERPEGSISTLTIQRTEQRDSAMYRCASSPGARADTQYFGPGTRLTVL.

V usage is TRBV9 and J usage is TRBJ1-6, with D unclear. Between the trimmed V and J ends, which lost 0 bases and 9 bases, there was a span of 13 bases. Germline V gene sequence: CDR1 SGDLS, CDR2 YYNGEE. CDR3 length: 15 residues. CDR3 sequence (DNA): TGTGCCAGCAGCGTAGAGGACTCCTCGAGTTCACCCCTCCACTTT. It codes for CASSVEDSSSSPLHF. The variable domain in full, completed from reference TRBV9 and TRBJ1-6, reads DSGVTQTPKHLITATGQRVTLRCSPRSGDLSVYWYQQSLDQGLQFLIQYYNGEERAKGNILERFSAQQFPDLHSELNLSSLELGDSALYFCASSVEDSSSSPLHFGNGTRLTVT.